A selection of T cell receptor beta chains follows, all from one sample in a study of human thymus T cells. Method: immunoSEQ multiplex PCR; TCRdb's copy keeps in-frame clones and lacks some. This table has tens of thousands of clones, approximately 95% appearing once. Source material: thymus tissue. The origin of the receptors is a girl under three years old with a congenital heart defect but otherwise immunologically healthy. Each CDR3 is given with its conserved first and last residue. D genes are given only for firm matches. Clone sizes are given selectively: once, few, many, or a class where the clone is expanded.

V gene: TRBV6-5; J gene: TRBJ2-3; D gene: -; clone size: -; CDR3 DNA: TGTGCCAGCAGTTATAGGGGGGGGCGAGTGCAGTATTTT; CDR3 protein: CASSYRGGRVQYF
V gene: TRBV5-1; J gene: TRBJ1-2; D gene: -; clone size: -; CDR3 DNA: TGCGCCAGCAGCCAGGGACTTCTGGATGGCTACACCTTC; CDR3 protein: CASSQGLLDGYTF
V gene: TRBV9; J gene: TRBJ2-3; D gene: -; clone size: -; CDR3 DNA: TGTGCCAGCAGCGTAGGGGGGGATACGCAGTATTTT; CDR3 protein: CASSVGGDTQYF
V gene: TRBV7-5; J gene: TRBJ1-5; D gene: -; clone size: -; CDR3 DNA: TGTGCCAGAAGCCCGCGAGGGGGGGGACCCAATCAGCCCCAGCATTTT; CDR3 protein: CARSPRGGGPNQPQHF
V gene: TRBV7-9; J gene: TRBJ2-3; D gene: -; clone size: -; CDR3 DNA: TGTGCCAGCAGCCCTGAGACTAGACCAGATACGCAGTATTTT; CDR3 protein: CASSPETRPDTQYF
V gene: TRBV5-4; J gene: TRBJ2-4; D gene: -; clone size: -; CDR3 DNA: TGTGCCAGCAGCTTGGACGGGGGACAGACCAAAAACATTCAGTACTTC; CDR3 protein: CASSLDGGQTKNIQYF
V gene: TRBV5-1; J gene: TRBJ2-6; D gene: TRBD1; clone size: -; CDR3 DNA: TGCGCCAGCAGCTCGGGACAGGGCTTATCTGGGGCCAACGTCCTGACTTTC; CDR3 protein: CASSSGQGLSGANVLTF
V gene: TRBV4-1; J gene: TRBJ2-6; D gene: -; clone size: -; CDR3 DNA: TGCGCCAGCAGCCTGGCGTCCGGGGCCAACGTCCTGACTTTC; CDR3 protein: CASSLASGANVLTF
V gene: TRBV7-6; J gene: TRBJ2-7; D gene: -; clone size: -; CDR3 DNA: TGTGCCAGCAGCCTAGAATCCGGGGCAGGGTGGGTCTCCGAGCAGTACTTC; CDR3 protein: CASSLESGAGWVSEQYF
V gene: TRBV7-9; J gene: TRBJ2-7; D gene: -; clone size: -; CDR3 DNA: TGTGCCAGCAGCTCCCCAGGGTTTGGGTCCTACGAGCAGTACTTC; CDR3 protein: CASSSPGFGSYEQYF
V gene: TRBV5-1; J gene: TRBJ2-5; D gene: -; clone size: -; CDR3 DNA: TGCGCCAGCAGCTTGAATGAGACCCAGTACTTC; CDR3 protein: CASSLNETQYF
V gene: TRBV2; J gene: TRBJ2-1; D gene: TRBD2; clone size: -; CDR3 DNA: TGTGCCAGCAGTGAGCTCTCCCGGGGGGAGGGTTCAATTTACAATGAGCAGTTCTTC; CDR3 protein: CASSELSRGEGSIYNEQFF
V gene: TRBV13; J gene: TRBJ1-2; D gene: TRBD1; clone size: -; CDR3 DNA: TGTGCCAGCAGCCTGAGAACAGGGGTCTATGGCTACACCTTC; CDR3 protein: CASSLRTGVYGYTF
V gene: TRBV11-3; J gene: TRBJ2-1; D gene: TRBD2; clone size: once; CDR3 DNA: TGTGCCAGCAGCACCCGACTAGCGGTTTACAATGAGCAGTTCTTC; CDR3 protein: CASSTRLAVYNEQFF
V gene: TRBV6-5; J gene: TRBJ1-4; D gene: TRBD1; clone size: -; CDR3 DNA: TGTGCCAGCAGTTACGGGACAGGGGGCGAAAAACTGTTTTTT; CDR3 protein: CASSYGTGGEKLFF
V gene: TRBV7-2; J gene: TRBJ2-3; D gene: -; clone size: -; CDR3 DNA: TGTGCCAGCAGCTTAGTGGACCCCTGGAAGCCAGATACGCAGTATTTT; CDR3 protein: CASSLVDPWKPDTQYF
V gene: TRBV11-2; J gene: TRBJ2-1; D gene: TRBD2; clone size: once; CDR3 DNA: TGTGCCACCTACTCCGGGCTAGCGGGAGGGCCGAGATACAATGAGCAGTTCTTC; CDR3 protein: CATYSGLAGGPRYNEQFF
V gene: TRBV2; J gene: TRBJ1-5; D gene: -; clone size: -; CDR3 DNA: TGTGCCAGCAGCCCCTTGCAAAGAGGGGGCAATCAGCCCCAGCATTTT; CDR3 protein: CASSPLQRGGNQPQHF
V gene: TRBV5-4; J gene: TRBJ2-3; D gene: -; clone size: -; CDR3 DNA: TGTGCCAGCAGCTTGGCCGGGGGTTTTGCTGATACGCAGTATTTT; CDR3 protein: CASSLAGGFADTQYF
V gene: TRBV28; J gene: TRBJ2-1; D gene: -; clone size: -; CDR3 DNA: TGTGCCAGCAGTTCTCCCGGGATGTGGTACAATGAGCAGTTCTTC; CDR3 protein: CASSSPGMWYNEQFF
V gene: TRBV18; J gene: TRBJ2-7; D gene: -; clone size: -; CDR3 DNA: TGTGCCAGCTCACCACCGCCGGGGCACGAGCAGTACTTC; CDR3 protein: CASSPPPGHEQYF
V gene: TRBV9; J gene: TRBJ2-7; D gene: -; clone size: once; CDR3 DNA: TGTGCCAGCAGCCCCCGAGCAGCAAGGGAACCCTACGAGCAGTACTTC; CDR3 protein: CASSPRAAREPYEQYF
V gene: TRBV7-2; J gene: TRBJ1-1; D gene: -; clone size: -; CDR3 DNA: TGTGCCAGCAGCCCCAGGGGTGGGGGCACTGAAGCTTTCTTT; CDR3 protein: CASSPRGGGTEAFF
V gene: TRBV6-1; J gene: TRBJ1-2; D gene: TRBD1; clone size: -; CDR3 DNA: TGTGCCAGCAGTGCAGGAGGACAGGGCAGCCTCTATGGCTACACCTTC; CDR3 protein: CASSAGGQGSLYGYTF
V gene: TRBV12-5; J gene: TRBJ2-1; D gene: TRBD1; clone size: -; CDR3 DNA: TGTGCTAGTGGTTCCGGGACAGGGCCAAACCCCCGTTACAATGAGCAGTTCTTC; CDR3 protein: CASGSGTGPNPRYNEQFF
V gene: TRBV15; J gene: TRBJ2-7; D gene: TRBD1; clone size: once; CDR3 DNA: TGTGCCACCAGCAGAGGAGACAGGGCGGTCCACGAGCAGTACTTC; CDR3 protein: CATSRGDRAVHEQYF
V gene: TRBV11-2; J gene: TRBJ2-7; D gene: -; clone size: -; CDR3 DNA: TGTGCCAGCAGCTTAAAACAGGGCCATCCACGGGGGGACGAGCAGTACTTC; CDR3 protein: CASSLKQGHPRGDEQYF
V gene: TRBV7-2; J gene: TRBJ1-5; D gene: -; clone size: -; CDR3 DNA: TGTGCCAGCAGCTTAGGGGGTCTACAGGGTCACAATCAGCCCCAGCATTTT; CDR3 protein: CASSLGGLQGHNQPQHF
V gene: TRBV30; J gene: TRBJ2-3; D gene: -; clone size: -; CDR3 DNA: TGTGCCTGTACCCTGGGGCAGGCTCTGGCAGATACGCAGTATTTT; CDR3 protein: CACTLGQALADTQYF